This T cell receptor (beta chain) was identified during a study of cytomegalovirus exposure and HLA in healthy donors. Across the whole study: The platform used for the approximately 130 validation repertoires matched that of the approximately 710 first-cohort repertoires, a later analysis reported. Study conclusions and caveats: In vitro experiments confirmed that three CMV-associated chains were specific for CMV antigens.

The CDR3 totals 15 residues. Germline V gene lookup returns CDR1 SGHTA and CDR2 FQGNSA. Deletions cut 1 base from V and 5 bases from J, with 11 bases between. Points on this clone: Its specificity is not known.

Generated by immunoSEQ multiplex PCR, the TCRdb table keeps only in-frame clones and is missing some. The sample yields about 120,000 clones, 95% to 97% seen once. The source of this sequence is a man younger than 30 in good health and CMV-seronegative. The gene calls are TRBV7-2 and TRBJ2-2; D ambiguous. Material: PBMCs. CDR3 amino acids: CASSLGSVRTGELFF. The CDR3 region has the DNA TGTGCCAGCAGCTTAGGTTCAGTAAGAACCGGGGAGCTGTTTTTT.